This T cell receptor beta chain was captured by sequencing in a study of blood T cell repertoires in COVID-19. Generated by immunoSEQ multiplex PCR, the TCRdb table keeps only in-frame clones and is missing some. The sample shows 150,000 or so clones, over 70% of them seen only once. Individuals in the exposed group had encountered a COVID-19 case within 2 weeks preceding study entry. The CDR3 runs 12 residues. The V gene's germline CDR1 is LGHDT and CDR2 YNNKEL (reference sequence). The V gene lost 1 base and the J gene lost 10 bases, with 8 bases spanning the gap. The clonotype comes from a man in his 70s who had been exposed to COVID-19. Sequencing input: PBMCs or T cells enriched from blood (not recorded which). J is TRBJ2-4 and V is TRBV3-1 (or the pseudogene TRBV3-2); a weak D match, TRBD1 (5 bases). DNA of the CDR3: TGTGCCAGCAGCCAAGCTGGGGCGATTCAGTACTTC. Translation gives CASSQAGAIQYF.